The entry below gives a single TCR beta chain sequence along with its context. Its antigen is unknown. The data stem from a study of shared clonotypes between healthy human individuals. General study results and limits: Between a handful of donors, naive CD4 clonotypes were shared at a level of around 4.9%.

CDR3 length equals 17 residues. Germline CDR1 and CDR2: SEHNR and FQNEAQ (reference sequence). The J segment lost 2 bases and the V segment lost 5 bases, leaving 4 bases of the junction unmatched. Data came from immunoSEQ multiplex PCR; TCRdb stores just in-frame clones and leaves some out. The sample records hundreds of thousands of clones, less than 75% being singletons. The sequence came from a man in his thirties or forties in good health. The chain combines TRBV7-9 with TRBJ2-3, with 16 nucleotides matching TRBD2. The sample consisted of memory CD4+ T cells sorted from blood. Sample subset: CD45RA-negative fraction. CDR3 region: CASSPGLAGGNTDTQYF. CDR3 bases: TGTGCCAGCAGCCCGGGACTAGCGGGAGGGAACACAGATACGCAGTATTTT.